This T cell receptor (beta chain) was documented in a study of neurological immune-mediated disorders. TCRdb independently ran MiXCR on the 5' RACE reads; one entry per CDR3 protein. The data show roughly 25,000 distinct CDR3 sequences, 5.5% to 8% seen once. Healthy controls were blood bank volunteers in Maryland, USA. The CDR3 runs to 17 residues. Per germline, CDR1 SGHTA and CDR2 FQGNSA. Trimming cost V 2 bases and J 8 bases; bases outside gene matches: 12. The receptor's source is a woman in her forties in good health. Source material: PBMCs. This chain uses TRBV7-2 with TRBJ2-1; TRBD2 aligns across 10 bases. The CDR3 loop reads CASSLYTAGGLRDEQFF. The CDR3 region has the DNA TGTGCCAGCAGCTTATACACAGCGGGAGGGCTTCGGGATGAGCAGTTCTTC. The whole variable domain, remainder taken from reference TRBV7-2 and TRBJ2-1, is GAGVSQSPSNKVTEKGKDVELRCDPISGHTALYWYRQSLGQGLEFLIYFQGNSAPDKSGLPSDRFSAERTGGSVSTLTIQRTQQEDSAVYLCASSLYTAGGLRDEQFFGPGTRLTVL.